Presented here are 30 T cell receptor beta chains from one specimen sequenced in a study of blood T cell repertoires in COVID-19. The data were produced by immunoSEQ multiplex PCR, yet TCRdb's version contains in-frame clones alone and is incomplete. The repertoire has approximately 200,000 clones, roughly nine tenths of them found once; the top ten carry roughly 2.9%. Sequencing was done on a sample of peripheral blood. The receptors here all came from a woman aged 25 to 45 with active or convalescent COVID-19.

The chain has TRBV5-6 and TRBJ1-3; D remains unclear. Trimming removed 4 bases from V and 0 bases from J, with 11 bases in between. CDR1 SGHDT and CDR2 YYEEEE come from the germline V gene. The CDR3 has 15 amino acids. The CDR3 DNA follows: TGTGCCAGCAGCCAACGACAAGTCTCTGGAAACACCATATATTTT. It yields the protein CASSQRQVSGNTIYF.

The V and J genes are TRBV7-9 and TRBJ2-2, with 7 bases matching TRBD1. V gave up 6 bases and J gave up 4 bases; unmatched junction bases: 5. The germline V gene encodes CDR1 SEHNR and CDR2 FQNEAQ (reference sequence). CDR3 length: 14 amino acids. This CDR3 is CASSRDSRTGELFF. The CDR3 DNA follows: TGTGCCAGCAGTCGGGACAGTCGCACCGGGGAGCTGTTTTTT.

The J gene is TRBJ2-2, the V gene TRBV2; 12 bases match TRBD2. Germline V lookup: CDR1 SNHLY, CDR2 FYNNEI. The length of the CDR3 is 16 residues. Losses at the gene ends were 3 bases for V and 6 bases for J; bases not matched to a gene: 5. CDR3: CASSDSGLAGPGELFF. The CDR3, as DNA: TGTGCCAGCAGTGATTCCGGACTAGCGGGACCCGGGGAGCTGTTTTTT. The full variable domain, rest sourced from reference TRBV2 and TRBJ2-2, is EPEVTQTPSHQVTQMGQEVILRCVPISNHLYFYWYRQILGQKVEFLVSFYNNEISEKSEIFDDQFSVERPDGSNFTLKIRSTKLEDSAMYFCASSDSGLAGPGELFFGEGSRLTVL.

The rearrangement joins TRBV12-5 to TRBJ2-2; 9 bases align to TRBD1. The germline gives CDR1 LGHNT, CDR2 FRNRAP. Germline trimming cut 3 bases from V and 5 bases from J; bases unmatched to any gene: 7. The CDR3 totals 16 residues. The CDR3 spells CASGLLGQGRTGELFF. The CDR3 nucleotides read TGTGCTAGTGGTTTACTCGGACAGGGGAGAACCGGGGAGCTGTTTTTT.

The chain joins TRBV2 to TRBJ2-3, with D possibly being TRBD2 (6 bases). V was pared by 9 bases and J by 3 bases, with 19 bases between. Germline V gene lookup returns CDR1 SNHLY and CDR2 FYNNEI. CDR3 length: 15 amino acids. In DNA, the CDR3 is TGTGCCAGTGTAATGGAGGGAGTAGGTACAGATACGCAGTATTTT. Translating it yields CASVMEGVGTDTQYF.

CDR3 residues: CASSFGTGRGYGYTF. The CDR3 bases are TGTGCCAGCAGTTTTGGGACAGGGAGGGGTTATGGCTACACCTTC. The genes are TRBV27 and TRBJ1-2; TRBD1 aligns across 9 bases. The CDR3 runs 15 residues. The germline V gene has CDR1 MNHEY and CDR2 SMNVEV (reference sequence). V lost 3 bases, J lost 5 bases, and 7 bases stayed unmatched.

The sample holds a few counts of this clone. The chain couples TRBV13 to TRBJ2-2; D is unresolved. This CDR3 has 12 residues. Trimming shortened V by 0 bases and J by 8 bases, and 4 bases separated the two germline ends. Germline-derived CDR1 and CDR2 are PRHDT and FYEKMQ (reference sequence). CDR3 coding DNA: TGTGCCAGCAGCTTAGGCGGGGGGGAGCTGTTTTTT. This codes for CASSLGGGELFF. Full variable domain (rest looked up from reference TRBV13 and TRBJ2-2): AAGVIQSPRHLIKEKRETATLKCYPIPRHDTVYWYQQGPGQDPQFLISFYEKMQSDKGSIPDRFSAQQFSDYHSELNMSSLELGDSALYFCASSLGGGELFFGEGSRLTVL.

V usage is TRBV11-3 and J usage is TRBJ2-7, with D possibly TRBD2 on 5 matching bases. Trimming removed 3 bases at V and 2 bases at J, with 8 bases between. CDR1 and CDR2 from the germline V gene are SGHNT and YENEEA. The length of the CDR3 is 13 residues. The CDR3 protein is CASSFGVAYEQYF. CDR3 bases: TGTGCCAGCAGCTTCGGGGTGGCCTACGAGCAGTACTTC.

This sequence joins TRBV20-1 and TRBJ2-3, with 9 positions matching TRBD1. The V segment lost 3 bases and the J segment 0 bases; nucleotides outside the gene matches: 1. CDR1 is DFQATT, CDR2 SNEGSKA, per germline (reference sequence). The CDR3 is 14 residues long. The CDR3 DNA sequence: TGCAGTGCTAGTGGGACAGGGAGCACAGATACGCAGTATTTT. It translates to CSASGTGSTDTQYF.

V gene TRBV28 combines with J gene TRBJ1-2; maybe TRBD1 (6 bases). Germline V lookup: CDR1 MDHEN, CDR2 SYDVKM. CDR3 length equals 15 residues. Trimming took 5 bases from V and 3 from J, leaving 16 bases between them. CDR3: CASSPTLGADYGYTF. As DNA, the CDR3 is TGTGCCAGCAGTCCGACGTTGGGGGCGGACTATGGCTACACCTTC.

The rearrangement links TRBV25-1 to TRBJ2-3; no clear D. The CDR3 is 13 residues long. The V end was cut by 6 bases, the J end by 1 base, with 8 bases between. From germline, CDR1 is MGHDK and CDR2 SYGVNS. In DNA, the CDR3 is TGTGCCAGCAGCAACGAGGGCACAGATACGCAGTATTTT. It is translated as CASSNEGTDTQYF.

The chain's CDR3 is CASRGQQGDGYTF. CDR3 sequence (DNA): TGTGCCAGCCGTGGCCAACAGGGGGATGGCTACACCTTC. The chain carries TRBV2 and TRBJ1-2; 8 bases are shared with TRBD1. The CDR3 has 13 amino acids. V shed 8 bases, J shed 6 bases, and the junction held 8 bases outside the gene matches. Germline loops: CDR1 SNHLY, CDR2 FYNNEI.

This clone was seen just once. This chain joins TRBV27 and TRBJ1-2; tentative D call: TRBD1 (6 bases). Germline V gene sequence: CDR1 MNHEY, CDR2 SMNVEV (reference sequence). The length of the CDR3 is 15 residues. V lost 7 bases and J 0 bases, leaving 15 bases between the germline ends. The CDR3 nucleotides are TGTGCCAGCACCACGGTGGGGGCGCCTAACTATGGCTACACCTTC. Its protein product is CASTTVGAPNYGYTF.

This chain uses TRBV12-3 or TRBV12-4 with TRBJ1-6; D remains ambiguous. The CDR3 sequence is 13 residues long. V lost 3 bases and J 8 bases, leaving 8 bases between the germline ends. CDR3: CASSFDLDSPLHF. The CDR3 region has the DNA TGTGCCAGCAGTTTCGACTTAGATTCACCCCTCCACTTT.

This chain uses TRBV7-9 with TRBJ1-5; 9 bases are a match to TRBD1. The CDR3 loop spans 13 amino acids. V gave up 5 bases and J gave up 6 bases; unmatched junction bases: 2. CDR1 and CDR2 from the germline V gene are SEHNR and FQNEAQ (reference sequence). The CDR3 here is CASSPGQGQPQHF. Written as DNA, the CDR3 is TGTGCCAGCAGCCCGGGACAGGGTCAGCCCCAGCATTTT.

The chain uses TRBV6-5 and TRBJ1-1; D might be TRBD1 (5 bases). The V end lost 2 bases, the J end lost 3 bases, and 13 bases lay between the germline ends. Germline assignment: CDR1 MNHEY and CDR2 SVGAGI. CDR3 length: 15 residues. The CDR3 sequence is CASSYRGKPYTEAFF. CDR3 nucleotide sequence: TGTGCCAGCAGTTACAGGGGCAAACCTTACACTGAAGCTTTCTTT.

V is TRBV18 and J is TRBJ1-2; D remains unclear. This CDR3 contains 16 residues. V dropped 1 base and J dropped 6 bases, with 18 bases sitting between them. The germline V gene encodes CDR1 KGHSH and CDR2 LQKENI. CDR3 nucleotides: TGTGCCAGCTCACCACAGGATGGAGCGCGGCGTGATGGCTACACCTTC. The encoded protein is CASSPQDGARRDGYTF.

The chain is built from TRBV5-1 and TRBJ2-2; D might be TRBD2 (5 bases). The germline gives CDR1 SGHRS, CDR2 YFSETQ. Trimming pared 0 bases from V and 6 bases from J, leaving 6 bases between. CDR3 size: 13 residues. In DNA, the CDR3 is TGCGCCAGCAGCTTGGCTAGCCCCGGGGAGCTGTTTTTT. It is translated as CASSLASPGELFF.

CDR3 sequence reads: CASSPGRTEHNEQFF. The CDR3 DNA sequence: TGTGCCAGCAGTCCCGGTAGGACAGAGCACAATGAGCAGTTCTTC. The chain combines TRBV28 with TRBJ2-1; the D gene is possibly TRBD1 (6 bases). The CDR3 sequence is 15 residues long. Looked up from germline, CDR1 is MDHEN and CDR2 is SYDVKM. Trimming shortened V by 5 bases and J by 5 bases, and 16 bases separated the two germline ends.

The V and J genes are TRBV25-1 and TRBJ1-3; D remains unclear. V shed 5 bases and J shed 6 bases, with 14 bases lying between them. CDR1 MGHDK and CDR2 SYGVNS come from the germline V gene. This CDR3 is 14 amino acids long. The CDR3 here is CASSPGSYLNTIYF. DNA of the CDR3: TGTGCCAGCAGTCCGGGATCCTACTTAAACACCATATATTTT.

The chain links TRBV14 to TRBJ1-1; 9 nucleotides match TRBD1. CDR1 is SGHDN and CDR2 is FVKESK in the germline V gene. The CDR3 covers 14 residues. V lost 7 bases to trimming and J lost 0 bases; unmatched junction nucleotides: 3. CDR3 bases: TGTGCCAGCACGGGACAGGGAATGAACACTGAAGCTTTCTTT. Protein sequence: CASTGQGMNTEAFF.

This chain joins TRBV18 and TRBJ1-4, with D unclear. In germline, CDR1 is KGHSH, CDR2 LQKENI. This CDR3 is built from 15 residues. The ends were cut back, 6 bases at V and 7 bases at J, with 18 bases in the middle. The CDR3 DNA is TGTGCCAGCTCGGGTACGAACCTCTCGGGTGAAAAACTGTTTTTT. This encodes CASSGTNLSGEKLFF.

This chain joins TRBV19 and TRBJ2-2, with D possibly matching TRBD2 (6 bases). Germline lookup yields CDR1 LNHDA and CDR2 SQIVND (reference sequence). This CDR3 is built from 16 residues. V was clipped by 7 bases and J by 6 bases, with 21 bases between them. The CDR3 DNA sequence: TGTGCCAGTACCAGGAGGGCTACGGTGGGCGCCGGGGAGCTGTTTTTT. Translating gives CASTRRATVGAGELFF.

This sequence joins TRBV18 and TRBJ1-2; maybe TRBD1 (5 bases). Germline V lookup: CDR1 KGHSH, CDR2 LQKENI. Trimming stripped 2 bases from V and 8 bases from J, with 12 bases between. This CDR3 is 13 amino acids long. As DNA, the CDR3 is TGTGCCAGCTCACCAAGCCAGGGCCGCGGCTACACCTTC. Its translation: CASSPSQGRGYTF.

This chain connects TRBV11-3 to TRBJ2-3; 8 bases map to TRBD1. The CDR3 sequence is 14 residues long. Germline V CDR1 and CDR2: SGHNT, YENEEA. Losses at the gene ends were 5 bases for V and 3 bases for J; bases not matched to a gene: 4. In DNA, the CDR3 is TGTGCCAGCAGCGACAGGGGAAAAACAGATACGCAGTATTTT. Amino acids: CASSDRGKTDTQYF.

The J gene is TRBJ2-1, the V gene TRBV5-1; D might be TRBD2 (6 bases). The germline CDR1 and CDR2 sequences are SGHRS and YFSETQ. V was clipped by 6 bases and J by 6 bases, with 19 bases between them. This CDR3 is built from 15 residues. The CDR3 coding sequence is TGCGCCAGCACCGTCTCCGGGACTCGCAGCAATGAGCAGTTCTTC. Translation: CASTVSGTRSNEQFF.

This clone was seen more than once but under ten times. V and J are TRBV7-9 and TRBJ2-7, with D possibly matching TRBD2 (5 bases). CDR1 and CDR2 (germline): SEHNR, FQNEAQ (reference sequence). Deletions cut 5 bases from V and 0 bases from J, with 20 bases between. This CDR3 contains 17 residues. CDR3 sequence: CASSPSQVRRVSYEQYF. The CDR3 coding sequence is TGTGCCAGCAGCCCTTCTCAAGTTCGGCGGGTCTCCTACGAGCAGTACTTC.

The CDR3 loop reads CASSLMQGGPYEQYF. As DNA, the CDR3 is TGTGCCAGCAGCTTAATGCAGGGGGGCCCCTACGAGCAGTACTTC. This chain joins TRBV11-2 and TRBJ2-7; tentatively, D is TRBD1 (7 bases). The CDR3 is 15 amino acids. Germline CDR1 is SGHAT and CDR2 is FQNNGV. V gave up 2 bases and J gave up 2 bases, with 13 bases separating them.

This chain connects TRBV11-2 to TRBJ1-2, with no clear D. This CDR3 comprises 15 residues. V lost 5 bases to trimming and J lost 2 bases, with 15 bases between them. CDR1 is SGHAT, CDR2 FQNNGV, per germline. The CDR3 nucleotides are TGTGCCAGCAGCCCCCCATGGGCCGTGAACTATGGCTACACCTTC. Translation gives CASSPPWAVNYGYTF.

The chain employs TRBV13 and TRBJ2-6; D possibly corresponds to TRBD1 (6 bases). V was pared by 4 bases and J by 0 bases, with 13 bases between. CDR3 length equals 17 residues. Germline assignment: CDR1 PRHDT and CDR2 FYEKMQ (reference sequence). CDR3 bases: TGTGCCAGCAGCTATTCTCACAGGGTCTCTGGGGCCAACGTCCTGACTTTC. Its protein is CASSYSHRVSGANVLTF.